This T cell receptor (beta chain) was captured by sequencing in a study of T cell repertoires in cytomegalovirus infection. Study-level background: Public TCR beta signatures provided an indication of both CMV infection and a matching HLA type. Points from the study as a whole: Dominating the ex vivo response were TCR beta clonotypes that were CMV-specific and HLA-C-restricted.

The ends were cut back, 1 base at V and 8 bases at J, with 17 bases in the middle. CDR3 length: 16 residues. Germline V gene lookup returns CDR1 KGHDR and CDR2 SFDVKD. TCRdb passed the reads through MiXCR, listing each CDR3 protein once. The data show around 530,000 distinct CDR3 sequences, with about 15% seen just once and 20% to 30% held by the top ten. As to this clonotype: Its antigen is still unknown.

The sequenced sample was CD8+ T cells from PBMCs. The chain uses TRBV24-1 and TRBJ1-5; D uncertain. The origin of this receptor is a human donor in good health (CMV status not recorded). Some clones in this sample may be carry-over from other donors' samples. The CDR3 spells CATSDFGWRGGKPQHF. CDR3 sequence (DNA): TGTGCCACCAGTGATTTTGGTTGGAGAGGAGGTAAGCCCCAGCATTTT.